These 5 T cell receptor beta chains were sequenced from one sample in a study of T cell repertoires in cytomegalovirus infection. One entry per CDR3 protein, called by TCRdb with MiXCR from the reads. The sample has about 770,000 distinct CDR3 sequences; almost 30% are singletons. For these TCRs, the target antigens are not known. This specimen was cultured CD8+ T cells from PBMCs, taken from culture after CMV antigen stimulation. The receptors were sampled from a human donor in good health (CMV status not recorded). Some clones in this sample may be carry-over from other donors' samples.

The chain uses TRBV7-9 and TRBJ2-5; 8 bases agree with TRBD2. Germline CDR1 and CDR2: SEHNR and FQNEAQ (reference sequence). There are 15 residues in the CDR3. V trimming: 2 bases; J trimming: 4 bases; junction bases outside the gene matches: 6. The CDR3 here is CASSLTGGASETQYF. CDR3 sequence (DNA): TGTGCCAGCAGCTTAACCGGGGGGGCCTCAGAGACCCAGTACTTC.

The chain carries TRBV20-1 and TRBJ2-5; TRBD2 matches 16 bases. Germline V CDR1 and CDR2: DFQATT, SNEGSKA (reference sequence). The ends lost 1 base at V and 5 bases at J; junction bases unmatched: 13. This CDR3 contains 19 residues. CDR3 bases: TGCAGTGCTAGAGTCTATGGGACTAGCGGGGGGGCGTCTGGGGAGACCCAGTACTTC. Translation: CSARVYGTSGGASGETQYF.

V gene TRBV15 combines with J gene TRBJ1-2; TRBD1 might be the D (6 bases). Germline assignment: CDR1 LNHNV and CDR2 YYDKDF (reference sequence). Trimming cost V 1 base and J 0 bases, with 24 bases left between them. The length of the CDR3 is 20 residues. The CDR3 is CATSRGSPPDRKHTNYGYTF. The CDR3 region has the DNA TGTGCCACCAGCAGAGGATCCCCACCAGACAGGAAACACACTAACTATGGCTACACCTTC.

This clonotype was detected ten times or more. This chain links TRBV7-8 with TRBJ2-1; TRBD1 or TRBD2 may be the D gene (5 bases each). The CDR3 consists of 12 residues. With 5 bases removed from V and 10 bases from J, the gap between germline ends came to 12 bases. Germline values: CDR1 SGHVS, CDR2 FQNEAQ. CDR3 amino acids: CASSPTGPEQFF. CDR3 nucleotide sequence: TGTGCCAGCAGCCCAACGGGGCCGGAGCAGTTCTTC. Full variable domain (missing parts from reference TRBV7-8 and TRBJ2-1): GAGVSQSPRYKVAKRGQDVALRCDPISGHVSLFWYQQALGQGPEFLTYFQNEAQLDKSGLPSDRFFAERPEGSVSTLKIQRTQQEDSAVYLCASSPTGPEQFFGPGTRLTVL.

Ten or more counts support this clonotype. The V call is TRBV7-8, the J call TRBJ1-1; D gene unclear. V lost 5 bases to trimming and J lost 0 bases, with 13 bases between them. CDR3 length equals 15 residues. Per germline, CDR1 SGHVS and CDR2 FQNEAQ. CDR3: CASSPPEGMNTEAFF. The CDR3 nucleotides are TGTGCCAGCAGCCCCCCCGAAGGGATGAACACTGAAGCTTTCTTT.